This T cell receptor (beta chain) came from a study of low-dose radiotherapy and immunotherapy resistance in tumors. It was with a constant-region primer and a V-primer adapter that TCRs were amplified over about 19 PCR cycles. Through in vitro transcription, the mRNA that had been isolated was amplified. TCRdb called the reads again in MiXCR, with one record for every CDR3 protein. Of around 57,000 distinct CDR3 sequences listed, around a third are singletons. Time point defined: after trial treatment. The treatment is: LDRT plus nivolumab, ipilimumab, low-dose cyclophosphamide and aspirin (RACIN trial). The J segment lost 0 bases and the V segment lost 3 bases, leaving 6 bases of the junction unmatched. CDR3 length equals 19 residues. This clonotype came up many times.

The TCR originated in a male donor with rectosigmoid adenocarcinoma. The J gene is TRBJ2-1, the V gene TRBV23-1; 15 bases match TRBD2. TRBV23-1 is an ORF, and what it does is uncertain. The sequences come from PBMCs, collected after low-dose radiotherapy plus immunotherapy. DNA for the CDR3: TGCGCCAGCAGTCATTCCGGGACTAGCGGGGGGAGCTCCTACAATGAGCAGTTCTTC. This codes for CASSHSGTSGGSSYNEQFF.